This TCR beta chain came from a study of blood T cells in healthy people across ages. Study background: Template switching captured about one barcoded beta molecule per two T cells.

Per-sample yields of isolated PBMCs were at least 7 million. Sample-barcoded 5' priming and a J-beta primer mix drove a second PCR of about 6 to 11 cycles. Each of the cDNA molecules was tagged by a template-switch adaptor with 12 random nucleotides. TCRdb passed the 5' RACE reads through MiXCR, listing each CDR3 protein once. Of approximately 1.5 million distinct CDR3 sequences detected, almost 35% appear once; the ten largest clones hold 11%. Turning to this clonotype: Its antigen is unidentified.

With 2 bases clipped from V and 3 bases from J, the junction kept 9 bases outside the gene matches. The CDR3 loop spans 15 amino acids. Germline V gives CDR1 GTSNPN, CDR2 SVGIG (reference sequence). Study results and caveats: Both higher diversity and more naive CD4+ cells marked long-lived donors when set against aged donors.

The specimen was blood. This receptor was taken from a woman in her twenties or thirties in good health. The chain employs TRBV30 and TRBJ2-7; 8 positions agree with TRBD2. The CDR3 reads CAWSYPGRARYEQYF. For the CDR3, the DNA is TGTGCCTGGAGTTATCCCGGGAGGGCCCGCTACGAGCAGTACTTC.